Reported below is one TCR beta chain. In the original processing: The authors estimated nucleated cell counts from reference gene primer amplification. Profiling relied on immunoSEQ multiplex PCR, and the TCRdb table lists in-frame clones only, not all of them. The V and J calls and clone size come from that table; D and trimming were worked out from the DNA. Of around 190,000 clones in the sample, around 84% were seen once. The sample belongs to a study of blood T cell repertoires in COVID-19. Study context: Sites in the United States, Italy and Spain provided acute and convalescent COVID-19 samples. PBMCs, B-cell-depleted T cells, or T cells provided the cDNA or gDNA that made up the material.

V lost 2 bases and J lost 6, with 14 bases in between. The CDR3 is 15 amino acids. The germline CDR1 and CDR2 sequences are SNHLY and FYNNEI. The chain links TRBV2 to TRBJ2-1; D is uncertain. The receptor was isolated from an elderly woman with acute or convalescent COVID-19. Sequences were obtained from peripheral blood. As DNA, the CDR3 is TGTGCCAGCAGTGAACTCGCGCGGCAGTTCAATGAGCAGTTCTTC. It is translated as CASSELARQFNEQFF.